This paragraph reports one T cell receptor (beta chain). The data stem from a study of T cell changes during pregnancy in multiple sclerosis. The V gene end was trimmed by 4 bases and the J gene end by 3 bases; junction bases not matched to a gene: 6. CDR3 length: 16 residues. Germline values: CDR1 MNHEY, CDR2 SMNVEV (reference sequence). The data were produced by immunoSEQ multiplex PCR, yet TCRdb's version contains in-frame clones alone and is incomplete. The sample includes 30,000 to 40,000 clones, about 87% of them seen just once. The chain links TRBV27 to TRBJ2-7, with 13 nucleotides matching TRBD2. The sequence was obtained from a female donor with multiple sclerosis, enrolled in a pregnancy study. The sequences come from CD8+ T cells from peripheral blood mononuclear cells, collected before pregnancy. The DNA for the CDR3 is TGTGCCAGCAGTTCCGCGACTAGCGGGAGGATCTACGAGCAGTACTTC. This gives the protein CASSSATSGRIYEQYF.